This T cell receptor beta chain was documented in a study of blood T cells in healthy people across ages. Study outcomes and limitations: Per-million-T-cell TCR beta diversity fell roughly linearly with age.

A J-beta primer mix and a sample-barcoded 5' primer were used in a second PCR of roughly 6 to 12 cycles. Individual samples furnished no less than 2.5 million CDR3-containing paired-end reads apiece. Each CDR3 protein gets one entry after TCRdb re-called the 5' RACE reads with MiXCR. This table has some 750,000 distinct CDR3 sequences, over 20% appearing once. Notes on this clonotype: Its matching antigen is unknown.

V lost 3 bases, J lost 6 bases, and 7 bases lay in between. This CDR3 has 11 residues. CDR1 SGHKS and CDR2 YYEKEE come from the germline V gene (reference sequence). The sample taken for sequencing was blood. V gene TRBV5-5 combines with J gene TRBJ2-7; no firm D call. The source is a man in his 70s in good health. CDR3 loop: CASSSPGEQYF. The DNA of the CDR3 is TGTGCCAGCAGCTCCCCAGGCGAGCAGTACTTC.